This T cell receptor (beta chain) was identified during a study of regulatory T cells in long-lasting Graves disease. For the study at large: Those Graves' patients who were newly diagnosed had been on antithyroid drugs under 3 months. Findings and caveats of the study: Newly diagnosed patients shared 850 to 1,000 public clonotypes; persistent patients shared more than 2,500.

The ends lost 8 bases at V and 0 bases at J; junction bases unmatched: 4. Germline CDR1 and CDR2: SNHLY and FYNNEI. The CDR3 spans 13 residues. CDR3 regions were amplified by Arm-PCR using iRepertoire HTBI primers to build TCR beta libraries. Via MiXCR, TCRdb re-called the multiplex PCR reads, giving one row per CDR3 protein. The table has 500,000 or so distinct CDR3 sequences, more than 15% seen once. Time point given: newly diagnosed GD, antithyroid drugs for less than 3 months. RNA extracted from PBMCs served as the sequencing template. In regard to this clonotype: The antigen is not known. This is likely a read error, given that the CDR3 carries no conserved phenylalanine or tryptophan at its end.

The sample was also reused in another study, on T cells in Graves' hyperthyroidism and ophthalmopathy. That study reports: Hyperthyroidism of Graves' type that showed no ophthalmopathy progression within 18 months was stable.

The sequenced sample was peripheral blood mononuclear cells (PBMCs), obtained at new diagnosis, from a patient treated with antithyroid drugs. This TCR came from a woman aged 35-60 years with Graves disease. The chain combines TRBV2 with TRBJ2-7; 7 positions agree with TRBD1. CDR3 loop: CASARDSSYEQYS. The CDR3 bases are TGTGCCAGCGCGAGGGACAGCTCCTACGAGCAGTACTCC.